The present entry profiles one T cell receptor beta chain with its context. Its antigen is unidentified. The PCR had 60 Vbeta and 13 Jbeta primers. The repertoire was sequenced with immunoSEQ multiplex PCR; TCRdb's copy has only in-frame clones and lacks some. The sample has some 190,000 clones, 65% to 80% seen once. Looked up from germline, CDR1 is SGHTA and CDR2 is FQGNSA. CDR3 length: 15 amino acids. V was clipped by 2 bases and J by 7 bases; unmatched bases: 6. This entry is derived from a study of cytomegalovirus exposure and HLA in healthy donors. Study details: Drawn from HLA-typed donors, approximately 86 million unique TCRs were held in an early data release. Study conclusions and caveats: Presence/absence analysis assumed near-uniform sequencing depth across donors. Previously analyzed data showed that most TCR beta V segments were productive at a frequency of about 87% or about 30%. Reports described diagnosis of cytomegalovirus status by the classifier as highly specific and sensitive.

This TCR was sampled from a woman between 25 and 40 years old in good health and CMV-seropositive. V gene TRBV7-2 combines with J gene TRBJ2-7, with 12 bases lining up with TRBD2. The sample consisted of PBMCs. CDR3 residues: CASSLRGLAGGEQYF. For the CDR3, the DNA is TGTGCCAGCAGCTTAAGGGGCCTAGCGGGGGGGGAGCAGTACTTC.